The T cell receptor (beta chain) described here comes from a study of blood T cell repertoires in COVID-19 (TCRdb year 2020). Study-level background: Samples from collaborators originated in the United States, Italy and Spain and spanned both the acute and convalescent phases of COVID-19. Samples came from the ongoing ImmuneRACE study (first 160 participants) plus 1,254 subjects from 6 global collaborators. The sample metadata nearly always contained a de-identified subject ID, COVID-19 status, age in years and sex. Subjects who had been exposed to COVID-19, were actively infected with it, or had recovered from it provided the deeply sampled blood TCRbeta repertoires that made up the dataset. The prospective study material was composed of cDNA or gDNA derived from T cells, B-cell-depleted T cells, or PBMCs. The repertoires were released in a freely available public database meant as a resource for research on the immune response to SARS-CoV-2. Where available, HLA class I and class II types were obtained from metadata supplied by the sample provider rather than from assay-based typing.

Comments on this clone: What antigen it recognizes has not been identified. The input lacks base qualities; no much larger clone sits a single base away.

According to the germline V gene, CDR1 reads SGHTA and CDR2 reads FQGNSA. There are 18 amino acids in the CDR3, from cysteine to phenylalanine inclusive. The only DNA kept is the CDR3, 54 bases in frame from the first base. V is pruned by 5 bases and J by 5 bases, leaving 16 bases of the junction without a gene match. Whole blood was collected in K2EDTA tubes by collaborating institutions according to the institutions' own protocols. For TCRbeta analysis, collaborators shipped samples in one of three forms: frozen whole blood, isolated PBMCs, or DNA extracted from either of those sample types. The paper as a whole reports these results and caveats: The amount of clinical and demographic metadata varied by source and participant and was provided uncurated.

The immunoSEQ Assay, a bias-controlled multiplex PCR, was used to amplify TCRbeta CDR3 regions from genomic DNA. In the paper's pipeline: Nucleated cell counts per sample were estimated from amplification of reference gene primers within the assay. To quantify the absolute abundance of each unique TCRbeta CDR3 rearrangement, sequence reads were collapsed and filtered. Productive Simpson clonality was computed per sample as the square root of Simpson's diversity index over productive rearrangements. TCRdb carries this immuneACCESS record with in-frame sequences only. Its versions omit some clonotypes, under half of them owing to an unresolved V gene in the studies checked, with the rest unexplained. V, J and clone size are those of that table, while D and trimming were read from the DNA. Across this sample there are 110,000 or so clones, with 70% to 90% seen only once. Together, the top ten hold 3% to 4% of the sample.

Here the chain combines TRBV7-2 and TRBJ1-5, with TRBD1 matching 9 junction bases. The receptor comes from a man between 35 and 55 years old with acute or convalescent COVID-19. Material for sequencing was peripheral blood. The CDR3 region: CASSARPGTGWNDQPQHF. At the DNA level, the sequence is TGTGCCAGCAGCGCAAGGCCGGGGACAGGGTGGAATGATCAGCCCCAGCATTTT.